One and the same sample provided the 21 T cell receptor beta chains below, sequenced in a study of cytomegalovirus exposure and HLA in healthy donors. In the PCR, 60 Vbeta and 13 Jbeta primers were used. Generated by immunoSEQ multiplex PCR, the TCRdb table keeps only in-frame clones and is missing some. Found here are roughly 80,000 clones, about 79% of them singletons; the top ten hold more than 7%. Sequenced input: PBMCs. The receptors here all came from a middle-aged woman in good health and CMV-seronegative.

This clone was seen a handful of times. The chain employs TRBV28 and TRBJ1-3; D ambiguous. Per the germline V gene, CDR1 is MDHEN and CDR2 is SYDVKM. This CDR3 comprises 16 residues. Trimming stripped 5 bases from V and 0 bases from J, with 14 bases between. CDR3 coding DNA: TGTGCCAGCAGTCCGCCCCGGGTAACCTCTGGAAACACCATATATTTT. Encoded protein: CASSPPRVTSGNTIYF.

The V gene is TRBV7-7, the J gene TRBJ2-5; 10 bases align to TRBD2. The CDR3 covers 20 residues. The germline V gene encodes CDR1 SSHAT and CDR2 FNYEAQ (reference sequence). V shed 3 bases, J shed 0 bases, and the junction held 16 bases outside the gene matches. The CDR3 nucleotides are TGTGCCAGCAGCTTTCTCCTCCTAATAGCGGGAGGAGGGGACCAAGAGACCCAGTACTTC. This gives the protein CASSFLLLIAGGGDQETQYF. Full variable domain (outside the CDR3, taken from reference TRBV7-7 and TRBJ2-5): GAGVSQSPRYKVTKRGQDVTLRCDPISSHATLYWYQQALGQGPEFLTYFNYEAQPDKSGLPSDRFSAERPEGSISTLTIQRTEQRDSAMYRCASSFLLLIAGGGDQETQYFGPGTRLLVL.

The chain combines TRBV12-5 with TRBJ2-2; D is unclear. V was trimmed by 4 bases and J by 4 bases, leaving 4 bases between them. This CDR3 spans 12 amino acids. Germline values: CDR1 LGHNT, CDR2 FRNRAP. CDR3 nucleotides: TGTGCTAGTGGTTGGGCCACCGGGGAGCTGTTTTTT. It translates to CASGWATGELFF.

CDR3 region: CASSQRQGGNSNQPQHF. The DNA for the CDR3 is TGTGCCAGCAGCCAGAGACAGGGGGGAAATAGCAATCAGCCCCAGCATTTT. This chain joins TRBV11-3 and TRBJ1-5, with 9 bases that match TRBD1. The CDR3 is 17 residues long. Germline-derived CDR1 and CDR2 are SGHNT and YENEEA. V was clipped by 5 bases and J by 0 bases; unmatched bases: 8.

The chain combines TRBV4-1 with TRBJ2-1, with D possibly matching TRBD1 (6 bases). Per the germline V gene, CDR1 is MGHRA and CDR2 is YSYEKL. Deletions cut 0 bases from V and 7 bases from J, with 10 bases between. CDR3 length equals 14 residues. The CDR3 region is CASSQDQGLNEQFF. As DNA, the CDR3 is TGCGCCAGCAGCCAAGACCAGGGGCTAAATGAGCAGTTCTTC.

CDR3: CASSPRDRANYGYTF. DNA of the CDR3: TGTGCCAGCAGCCCTCGGGACAGGGCGAACTATGGCTACACCTTC. This chain links TRBV7-6 with TRBJ1-2; TRBD1 matches at 9 bases. There are 15 residues in the CDR3. The V segment lost 5 bases and the J segment 2 bases; nucleotides outside the gene matches: 6. From germline, CDR1 is SGHVS and CDR2 FNYEAQ.

Sample share makes this clone medium-sized. This chain uses TRBV6-4 with TRBJ2-2, with 8 bases identical to TRBD2. Germline values: CDR1 MRHNA, CDR2 SNTAGT. The CDR3 totals 15 residues. Trimming at V came to 0 bases and at J to 3 bases, leaving 0 bases not matched to a gene. CDR3 loop: CASSDSTSDTGELFF. CDR3 nucleotide sequence: TGTGCCAGCAGTGACTCGACTAGCGACACCGGGGAGCTGTTTTTT.

The chain combines TRBV10-1 with TRBJ2-3; 10 bases match TRBD2. The V segment lost 5 bases and the J segment 3 bases; nucleotides outside the gene matches: 5. The CDR3 runs 15 residues. Per the germline V gene, CDR1 is WNHNN and CDR2 is SYGVQD (reference sequence). CDR3 loop: CASSRRTSGTDTQYF. CDR3 coding DNA: TGCGCCAGCAGTCGTCGGACTAGCGGAACAGATACGCAGTATTTT.

This clone was found a few times. The rearrangement joins TRBV19 to TRBJ2-1, with 9 bases lining up with TRBD1. Germline assignment: CDR1 LNHDA and CDR2 SQIVND (reference sequence). The CDR3 covers 15 residues. The trim removed 7 bases at V and 6 bases at J, leaving 10 bases unmatched. The CDR3 coding sequence is TGTGCCAGTAAGGGACAGGGTTTACGTTTCAATGAGCAGTTCTTC. Amino acids: CASKGQGLRFNEQFF.

This chain connects TRBV7-2 to TRBJ2-3; 7 bases line up with TRBD1. There are 15 residues in the CDR3. Trimming at V came to 1 base and at J to 5 bases, leaving 6 bases not matched to a gene. Germline assignment: CDR1 SGHTA and CDR2 FQGNSA. The CDR3 region has the DNA TGTGCCAGCAGCTTAGACAGGGGACGAAGAGATACGCAGTATTTT. Protein sequence: CASSLDRGRRDTQYF.

This clone was seen a few times. The chain is built from TRBV19 and TRBJ2-7; 7 nucleotides agree with TRBD1. This CDR3 is 14 amino acids long. V lost 7 bases, J lost 7 bases, and 13 bases stayed unmatched. Per germline, CDR1 LNHDA and CDR2 SQIVND (reference sequence). CDR3 region: CASKETGRLREQYF. The CDR3 region has the DNA TGTGCCAGTAAAGAGACAGGGCGGTTGAGGGAGCAGTACTTC.

J is TRBJ1-4 and V is TRBV5-4, with 8 bases lining up with TRBD1. The germline V gene has CDR1 SGHNT and CDR2 YYREEE (reference sequence). This CDR3 is 16 amino acids long. V shed 4 bases, J shed 4 bases, and the junction held 9 bases outside the gene matches. The CDR3 reads CASSTGRDRINEKLFF. DNA for the CDR3: TGTGCCAGCAGCACCGGCCGGGACAGGATTAATGAAAAACTGTTTTTT.

This chain uses TRBV5-1 with TRBJ2-7; maybe TRBD2 (6 bases). The CDR3 covers 16 residues. The V and J ends lost 1 base and 1 base respectively, with 15 bases between them. CDR1 and CDR2 (germline): SGHRS, YFSETQ. CDR3 residues: CASSLRGTQISYEQYF. The CDR3 nucleotides are TGCGCCAGCAGCTTGAGAGGGACTCAGATTTCCTACGAGCAGTACTTC.

This clone was seen a handful of times. The CDR3 loop reads CASSRRTSGYEQYF. CDR3 sequence (DNA): TGTGCCAGCAGCCGGAGGACTAGCGGCTACGAGCAGTACTTC. V usage is TRBV5-4 and J usage is TRBJ2-7, with 10 bases identical to TRBD2. Germline values: CDR1 SGHNT, CDR2 YYREEE (reference sequence). V dropped 4 bases and J dropped 3; count of bases not matched to a gene: 4. CDR3 size: 14 residues. The complete variable domain, with remaining parts taken from reference TRBV5-4 and TRBJ2-7, reads ETGVTQSPTHLIKTRGQQVTLRCSSQSGHNTVSWYQQALGQGPQFIFQYYREEENGRGNFPPRFSGLQFPNYSSELNVNALELDDSALYLCASSRRTSGYEQYFGPGTRLTVT.

The chain has TRBV2 and TRBJ2-7, with TRBD1 identical over 8 bases. V trimming: 7 bases; J trimming: 5 bases; junction bases outside the gene matches: 7. CDR3 size: 13 residues. The germline gives CDR1 SNHLY, CDR2 FYNNEI. The CDR3 DNA reads as TGTGCCAGCACCGGACAGGGACACCACGAGCAGTACTTC. Protein product: CASTGQGHHEQYF.

This rearrangement joins TRBV29-1 to TRBJ2-7; D uncertain. The CDR3 has 13 residues. V was pared by 4 bases and J by 0 bases, with 10 bases between. Germline V gives CDR1 SQVTM, CDR2 ANQGSEA. CDR3 in amino acids: CSVAVLSSYEQYF. The CDR3 coding sequence is TGCAGCGTTGCTGTCCTGAGCTCCTACGAGCAGTACTTC.

This clone appeared a single time. The chain has TRBV28 and TRBJ1-2, with TRBD1 matching 10 bases. Germline CDR1 reads MDHEN; CDR2 reads SYDVKM. The CDR3 runs to 14 residues. V lost 6 bases and J lost 7; bases outside the gene matches: 8. CDR3 DNA: TGTGCCAGCAGAAGAGACAGGGGGCTGGGTGGCTACACCTTC. Translation gives CASRRDRGLGGYTF.

The rearrangement uses TRBV5-1 and TRBJ2-7; TRBD1 agrees at 9 bases. The CDR3 has 13 amino acids. Per germline, CDR1 SGHRS and CDR2 YFSETQ. J was trimmed by 6 bases and V by 6 bases; bases with no gene match: 7. The CDR3 DNA reads TGCGCCAGCACCGGGACAGGGTTTTTCGAGCAGTACTTC. Amino acid sequence: CASTGTGFFEQYF.

This chain connects TRBV10-1 to TRBJ2-2; 10 bases line up with TRBD2. V gave up 6 bases and J gave up 3 bases; unmatched junction bases: 1. The CDR3 spans 14 residues. Germline V gene lookup returns CDR1 WNHNN and CDR2 SYGVQD (reference sequence). Here the CDR3 reads CASRLAGDTGELFF. The CDR3 bases are TGCGCCAGCAGGCTAGCGGGGGACACCGGGGAGCTGTTTTTT.

This clone was observed once. The V gene is TRBV29-1, the J gene TRBJ1-1, with D unclear. CDR1 is SQVTM and CDR2 is ANQGSEA in the germline V gene. Between the trimmed V and J ends, which lost 0 bases and 11 bases, there was a span of 10 bases. The CDR3 covers 11 residues. The CDR3 loop reads CSVEEAGRAFF. CDR3 DNA: TGCAGCGTTGAAGAGGCCGGGAGGGCTTTCTTT.

V and J are TRBV4-2 and TRBJ1-2, with a weak D call TRBD1 (5 bases). The CDR3 is 17 amino acids. Looked up from germline, CDR1 is LGHNA and CDR2 is YNFKEQ. V shed 1 base and J shed 1 base, with 16 bases lying between them. CDR3 sequence reads: CASSQVSQGPFNYGYTF. Here the CDR3 DNA reads TGTGCCAGCAGCCAAGTGTCTCAGGGCCCTTTTAACTATGGCTACACCTTC.